This is a list of T cell receptor beta chains from one sample in a study of T cells in Graves' hyperthyroidism and ophthalmopathy. TCRdb used MiXCR to reprocess the multiplex PCR reads, holding one entry per CDR3 protein. The data contain 380,000 or so distinct CDR3 sequences, roughly 13% of them singletons. Sequencing used blood. The receptors were gathered from a man younger than 40 with Graves' hyperthyroidism that later progressed to Graves' ophthalmopathy. CDR3s include the opening cysteine and the closing phenylalanine or tryptophan. A D gene is named only where the DNA matches it firmly. Not all rows give a size; the values are once, few, many and, for expanded clones, a class.

>many|TRBV11-2|NA|TRBJ2-1
TGTGCCAGCAGTTATGGGGGGATGAACAATGAGCAGTTCTTC
CASSYGGMNNEQFF
>many|TRBV2|NA|TRBJ1-2
TGTGCCAGCAGTGATTTTCGGCTTCTGGACTACACCTTC
CASSDFRLLDYTF
>few|TRBV3-1|NA|TRBJ2-5
TGTGCCAGCAGCCAAGGCTATAGACAAGAGACCCAGTACTTC
CASSQGYRQETQYF
>many|TRBV27|NA|TRBJ2-3
TGTGCCAGCAACGGGCGGGCCCACGCAGATACGCAGTATTTT
CASNGRAHADTQYF
>many|TRBV12-3/TRBV12-4|TRBD2|TRBJ2-3
TGTGCCAGCAGTTTTCTGACTAGCGGGGGGTTAACAGATACGCAGTATTTT
CASSFLTSGGLTDTQYF
>many|TRBV5-8|TRBD1|TRBJ1-5
TGTGCCAGCAGCCCTACAGGGGCGCCGGATCAGCCCCAGCATTTT
CASSPTGAPDQPQHF
>many|TRBV3-1|NA|TRBJ1-1
TGTGCCAGCAGCCAAGATAGGAGGGGGAGAGCTTTCTTT
CASSQDRRGRAFF
>NA|TRBV7-9|NA|TRBJ1-5
TGTGCCAGCAGCTTAGCGCGTGCGGGGGCGTATAGCAATCAGCCCCAGCATTTT
CASSLARAGAYSNQPQHF
>many|TRBV7-2|NA|TRBJ2-3
TGTGCCAGCGTTTTAAACGGGGGCACAGATACGCAGTATTTT
CASVLNGGTDTQYF
>few|TRBV29-1|NA|TRBJ1-2
TGCAGCGTTCTTTCTTCTTTAGGGGACTATGGCTACACCTTC
CSVLSSLGDYGYTF
>many|TRBV20-1|TRBD1|TRBJ2-1
TGCAGTGCACCATGGGACAGCCATCGCAATGAGCAGTTCTTC
CSAPWDSHRNEQFF
>NA|TRBV13|NA|TRBJ1-3
TGTGCCAGCAGCTCAAATTACCAGGGAGGGTCTGGAAACACCATATATTTT
CASSSNYQGGSGNTIYF
>NA|TRBV6-2/TRBV6-3|NA|TRBJ1-1
TGTGCCAGCAGTTACTCTGGCATTGAAGCTTTCTTT
CASSYSGIEAFF
>few|TRBV3-1|NA|TRBJ2-5
TGTGCCAGCAACCAAGTCTTTTCACAGGGTGACCAAGAGACCCAGTACTTC
CASNQVFSQGDQETQYF
>NA|TRBV18|NA|TRBJ2-2
TGTGCCAGCTCACCACCTACAGGGTTTAACACCGGGGAGCTGTTTTTT
CASSPPTGFNTGELFF
>few|TRBV6-8|NA|TRBJ2-3
TGTGCCAGCAGTTACGACGGAGCTAGCACAGATACGCAGTATTTT
CASSYDGASTDTQYF
>many|TRBV12-3/TRBV12-4|NA|TRBJ1-1
TGTGCCAGCAGTTTCAGCACGGACACTGAAGCTTTCTTT
CASSFSTDTEAFF
>NA|TRBV15|NA|TRBJ1-2
TGTGCCACCAGCCCCGGGTTAGGAACTTATGGCTACACCTTC
CATSPGLGTYGYTF
>few|TRBV20-1|NA|TRBJ1-5
TGCAGTGCTAGAGATTTTCAGGGCGACAATCAGCCCCAGCATTTT
CSARDFQGDNQPQHF
>NA|TRBV19|NA|TRBJ1-6
TGTGCCAGTAGGGCGTCCAGCAATTCACCCCTCCACTTT
CASRASSNSPLHF
>NA|TRBV9|NA|TRBJ2-5
TGTGCCAGCAGCCTCTCCGGGACTGCCCTGGGGGAGACCCAGTACTTC
CASSLSGTALGETQYF
>few|TRBV9|NA|TRBJ1-3
TGTGCCAGCAGCCCCCCTCCCCAAAACACCATATATTTT
CASSPPPQNTIYF
>many|TRBV28|NA|TRBJ1-4
TGTGCCAGCAGTTATCTTAGAAAACTGTTTTTT
CASSYLRKLFF
>NA|TRBV19|NA|TRBJ2-2
TGTGCCAGTAGTTGGGGTCCCGGGGAGCTGTTTTTT
CASSWGPGELFF
>NA|TRBV29-1|TRBD1|TRBJ1-5
TGCAGCGTGGGGACAGGGGGCTATCAGCCCCAGCATTTT
CSVGTGGYQPQHF
>NA|TRBV2|NA|TRBJ2-2
TGTGCCAGTCGCCCCTATTACAGTTCGAACACCGGGGAGCTGTTTTTT
CASRPYYSSNTGELFF
>few|TRBV13|TRBD2|TRBJ2-3
TGTGCCAGCAGCTTAGCCAGCGGGGTTTCCACAGATACGCAGTATTTT
CASSLASGVSTDTQYF
>NA|TRBV20-1|NA|TRBJ2-3
TGCAGTGCTAGAGATCGGCGGTTGGGCACAGATACGCAGTATTTT
CSARDRRLGTDTQYF
>many|TRBV10-3|NA|TRBJ1-1
TGTGCCATCAGTGATCCGGGGAGGAACACTGAAGCTTTCTTT
CAISDPGRNTEAFF
>many|TRBV6-2/TRBV6-3|NA|TRBJ2-2
TGTGCCAGCAGTTACCTCGGGGGACGGAACACCGGGGAGCTGTTTTTT
CASSYLGGRNTGELFF
>NA|TRBV28|NA|TRBJ1-2
TGTGCCAGCAGCGCGGCCTTCGTCACAAAAGATGGCTACACCTTC
CASSAAFVTKDGYTF
>many|TRBV9|NA|TRBJ2-2
TGTGCCAGCAGCGTAGAAGTAGGGGGATCCGGGGAGCTGTTTTTT
CASSVEVGGSGELFF
>many|TRBV6-1|NA|TRBJ1-5
TGTGCCAGCAGTAAGGGGGTTCTTCAGCCCCAGCATTTT
CASSKGVLQPQHF
>many|TRBV11-2|NA|TRBJ1-1
TGTGCCAGCAGCACCGCGGGGGTTAACACTGAAGCTTTCTTT
CASSTAGVNTEAFF
>NA|TRBV28|TRBD1|TRBJ1-1
TGTGCCAGCAGTTTCCCAGGGGGTAGCACTGAAGCTTTCTTT
CASSFPGGSTEAFF